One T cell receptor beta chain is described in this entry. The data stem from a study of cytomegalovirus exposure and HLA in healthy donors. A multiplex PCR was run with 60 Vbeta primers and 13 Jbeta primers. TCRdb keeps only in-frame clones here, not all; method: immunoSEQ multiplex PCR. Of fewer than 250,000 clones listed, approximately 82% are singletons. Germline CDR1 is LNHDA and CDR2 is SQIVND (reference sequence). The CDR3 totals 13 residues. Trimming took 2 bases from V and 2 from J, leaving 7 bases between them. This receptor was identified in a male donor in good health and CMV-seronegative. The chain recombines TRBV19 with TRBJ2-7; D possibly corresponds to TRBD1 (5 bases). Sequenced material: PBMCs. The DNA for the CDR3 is TGTGCCAGTAGTATACAGGGCGCCTACGAGCAGTACTTC. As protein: CASSIQGAYEQYF.